This T cell receptor beta chain was sequenced for a study of shared clonotypes between healthy human individuals. CD45RO negativity and positive selection for CCR7 defined naive CD8 cells, a population that excluded terminally differentiated effector memory CD45RA+ cells. Only Caucasian adults living in Nashville, Tennessee served as donors. Trimming cost V 3 bases and J 3 bases; bases outside gene matches: 4. The length of the CDR3 is 15 residues. In germline, CDR1 is MDHEN, CDR2 SYDVKM. Method: immunoSEQ multiplex PCR; TCRdb's copy keeps in-frame clones and lacks some. This sample has around 560,000 clones, with approximately 95% found just once.

V usage is TRBV28 and J usage is TRBJ2-7; 11 bases agree with TRBD1. Sequencing was done on a sample of naive CD8+ T cells sorted from blood. This receptor was taken from a woman aged 25 to 39 in good health. The CDR3 region is CASSFPGQGVYEQYF. The CDR3 nucleotides read TGTGCCAGCAGTTTTCCGGGACAGGGGGTCTACGAGCAGTACTTC.